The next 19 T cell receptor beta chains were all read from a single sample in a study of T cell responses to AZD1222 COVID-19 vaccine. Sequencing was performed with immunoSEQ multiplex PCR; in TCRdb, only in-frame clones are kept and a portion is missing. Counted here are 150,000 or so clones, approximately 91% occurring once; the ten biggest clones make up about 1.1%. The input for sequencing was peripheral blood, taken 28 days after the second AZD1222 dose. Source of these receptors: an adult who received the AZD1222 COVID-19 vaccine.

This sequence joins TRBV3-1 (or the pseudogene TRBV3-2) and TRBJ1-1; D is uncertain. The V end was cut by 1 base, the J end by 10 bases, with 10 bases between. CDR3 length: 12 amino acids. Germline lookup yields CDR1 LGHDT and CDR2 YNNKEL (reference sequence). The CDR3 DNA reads TGTGCCAGCAGCCAAGTTTCGGGAACAGCTTTCTTT. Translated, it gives CASSQVSGTAFF.

CDR3 sequence reads: CAITWDLNYGYTF. CDR3 nucleotides: TGTGCCATCACCTGGGACCTGAACTATGGCTACACCTTC. The V call is TRBV10-3, the J call TRBJ1-2; D is perhaps TRBD1 (5 bases). The V gene's germline CDR1 is ENHRY and CDR2 SYGVKD. V lost 7 bases and J 2 bases, leaving 11 bases between the germline ends. CDR3 size: 13 residues.

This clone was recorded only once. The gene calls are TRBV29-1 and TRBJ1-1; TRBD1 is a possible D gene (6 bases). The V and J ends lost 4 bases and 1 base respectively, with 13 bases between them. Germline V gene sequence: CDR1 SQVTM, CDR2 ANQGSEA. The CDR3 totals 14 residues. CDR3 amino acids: CSVGPRQANTEAFF. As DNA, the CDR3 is TGCAGCGTTGGGCCCAGACAGGCGAACACTGAAGCTTTCTTT. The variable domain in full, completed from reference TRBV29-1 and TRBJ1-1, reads SAVISQKPSRDICQRGTSLTIQCQVDSQVTMMFWYRQQPGQSLTLIATANQGSEATYESGFVIDKFPISRPNLTFSTLTVSNMSPEDSSIYLCSVGPRQANTEAFFGQGTRLTVV.

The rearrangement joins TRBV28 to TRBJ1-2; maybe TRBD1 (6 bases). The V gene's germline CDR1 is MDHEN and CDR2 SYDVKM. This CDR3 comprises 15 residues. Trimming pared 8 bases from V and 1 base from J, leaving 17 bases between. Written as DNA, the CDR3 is TGTGCCAGCCGGCCCCCAGGGGTCCTTAACTATGGCTACACCTTC. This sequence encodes CASRPPGVLNYGYTF.

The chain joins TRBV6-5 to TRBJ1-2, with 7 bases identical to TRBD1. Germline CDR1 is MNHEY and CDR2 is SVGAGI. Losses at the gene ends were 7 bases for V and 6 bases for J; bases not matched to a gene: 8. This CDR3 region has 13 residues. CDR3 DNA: TGTGCCAGCACAATTGGGACAGAGAATGGCTACACCTTC. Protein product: CASTIGTENGYTF.

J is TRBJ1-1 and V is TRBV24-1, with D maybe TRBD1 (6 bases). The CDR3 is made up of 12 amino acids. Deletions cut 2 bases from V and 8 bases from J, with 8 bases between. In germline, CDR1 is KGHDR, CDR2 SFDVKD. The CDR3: CATSDYDREAFF. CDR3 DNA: TGTGCCACCAGTGATTATGACAGGGAAGCTTTCTTT.

CDR3: CASSLEGYGYTF. The CDR3 DNA reads TGTGCCAGCAGTTTGGAAGGGTATGGCTACACCTTC. V usage is TRBV28 and J usage is TRBJ1-2; D is uncertain. The germline V gene has CDR1 MDHEN and CDR2 SYDVKM. The CDR3 has 12 residues. The V and J ends lost 3 bases and 5 bases respectively, with 7 bases between them.

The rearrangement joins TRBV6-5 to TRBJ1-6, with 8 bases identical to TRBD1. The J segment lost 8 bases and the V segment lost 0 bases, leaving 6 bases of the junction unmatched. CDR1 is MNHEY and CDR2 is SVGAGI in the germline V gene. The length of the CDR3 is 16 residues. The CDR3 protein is CASSYSIGQGYSPLHF. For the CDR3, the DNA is TGTGCCAGCAGTTACTCGATCGGACAGGGCTATTCACCCCTCCACTTT.

The CDR3 here is CASSQLDRGEAFF. CDR3 bases: TGCGCCAGCAGCCAACTGGACAGGGGTGAAGCTTTCTTT. The chain joins TRBV4-1 to TRBJ1-1, with 9 bases lining up with TRBD1. The CDR3 runs 13 residues. Germline V gene lookup returns CDR1 MGHRA and CDR2 YSYEKL. The trim removed 2 bases at V and 7 bases at J, leaving 2 bases unmatched.

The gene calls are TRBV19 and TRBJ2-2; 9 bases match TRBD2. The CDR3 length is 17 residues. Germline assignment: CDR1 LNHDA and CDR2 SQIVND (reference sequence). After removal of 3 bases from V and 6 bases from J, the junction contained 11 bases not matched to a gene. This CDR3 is CASSIVSGRFIAGELFF. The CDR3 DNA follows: TGTGCCAGTAGTATTGTCAGCGGGAGGTTTATCGCCGGGGAGCTGTTTTTT.

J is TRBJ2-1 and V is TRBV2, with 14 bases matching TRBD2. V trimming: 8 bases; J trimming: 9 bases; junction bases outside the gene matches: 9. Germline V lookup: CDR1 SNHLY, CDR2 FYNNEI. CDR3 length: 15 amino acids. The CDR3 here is CASHGTSGSSGEQFF. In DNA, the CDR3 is TGTGCCAGCCACGGGACTAGCGGGAGCTCTGGTGAGCAGTTCTTC.

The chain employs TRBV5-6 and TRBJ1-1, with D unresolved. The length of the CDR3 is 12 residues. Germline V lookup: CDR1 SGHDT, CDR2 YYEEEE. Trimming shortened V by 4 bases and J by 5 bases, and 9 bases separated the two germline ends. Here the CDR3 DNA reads TGTGCCAGCAGCGCAGGTCCGACTGAAGCTTTCTTT. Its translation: CASSAGPTEAFF.

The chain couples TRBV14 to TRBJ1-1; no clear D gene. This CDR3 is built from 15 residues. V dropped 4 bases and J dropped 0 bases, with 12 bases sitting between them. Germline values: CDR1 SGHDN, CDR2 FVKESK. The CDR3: CASSPPGRMNTEAFF. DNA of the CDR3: TGTGCCAGCAGCCCTCCTGGCCGGATGAACACTGAAGCTTTCTTT.

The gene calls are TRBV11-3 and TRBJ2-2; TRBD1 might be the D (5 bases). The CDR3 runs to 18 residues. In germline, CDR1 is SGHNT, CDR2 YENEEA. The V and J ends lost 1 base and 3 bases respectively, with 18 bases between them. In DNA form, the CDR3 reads TGTGCCAGCAGCTTAGGTGCCCGCGTGGGGCGGTACACCGGGGAGCTGTTTTTT. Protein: CASSLGARVGRYTGELFF.

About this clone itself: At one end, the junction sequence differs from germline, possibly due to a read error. CDR3 DNA: TGTGCCTGCAGCAGTTTCGCCCCGGGACTCTCGAACACCGGGGAGCTGTTTTTT. This codes for CACSSFAPGLSNTGELFF. The chain combines TRBV28 with TRBJ2-2; the D gene is possibly TRBD2 (6 bases). The CDR3 runs 18 residues. CDR1 is MDHEN, CDR2 SYDVKM, per germline.

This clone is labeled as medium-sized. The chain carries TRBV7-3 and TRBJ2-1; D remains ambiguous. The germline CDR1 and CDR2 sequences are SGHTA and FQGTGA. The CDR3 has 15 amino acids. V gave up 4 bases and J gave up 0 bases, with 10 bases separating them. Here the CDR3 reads CASSSTVNSYNEQFF. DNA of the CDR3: TGTGCCAGCAGCTCGACGGTGAACTCCTACAATGAGCAGTTCTTC.

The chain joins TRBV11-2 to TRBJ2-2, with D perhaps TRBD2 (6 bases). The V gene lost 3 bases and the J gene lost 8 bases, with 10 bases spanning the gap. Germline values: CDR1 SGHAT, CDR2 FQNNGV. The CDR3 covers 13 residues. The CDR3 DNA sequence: TGTGCCAGCAGCTTCACCCTAGCGGGGGAGCTGTTTTTT. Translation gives CASSFTLAGELFF.

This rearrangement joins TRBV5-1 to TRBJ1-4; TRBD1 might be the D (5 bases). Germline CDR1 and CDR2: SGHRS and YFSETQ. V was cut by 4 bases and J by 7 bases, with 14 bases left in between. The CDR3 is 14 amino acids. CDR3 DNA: TGCGCCAGCAGCAGGGGCCAACAGGCTGAAAAACTGTTTTTT. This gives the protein CASSRGQQAEKLFF. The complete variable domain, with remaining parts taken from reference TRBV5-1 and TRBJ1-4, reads KAGVTQTPRYLIKTRGQQVTLSCSPISGHRSVSWYQQTPGQGLQFLFEYFSETQRNKGNFPGRFSGRQFSNSRSEMNVSTLELGDSALYLCASSRGQQAEKLFFGSGTQLSVL.

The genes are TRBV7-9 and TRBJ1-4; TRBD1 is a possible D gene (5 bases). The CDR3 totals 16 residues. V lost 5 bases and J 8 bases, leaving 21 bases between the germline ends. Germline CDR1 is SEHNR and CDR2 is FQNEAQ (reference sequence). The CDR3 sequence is CASSRPPGNYDEKLFF. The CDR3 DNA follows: TGTGCCAGCAGCCGACCCCCAGGGAATTACGACGAAAAACTGTTTTTT.